One sample yielded the 22 T cell receptor beta chains listed below, sequenced in a study of blood T cell repertoires in COVID-19 (dated by TCRdb to the early 2020s). The library was prepared using the immunoSEQ multiplex PCR assay. This immuneACCESS table, as held by TCRdb, lists in-frame sequences with V and J called but not all clones. Of the missing ones, under half trace to an unresolved V gene in checked studies; the others have no known cause. The sample has 120,000 or so clones on record, about four fifths of them singletons. The top ten clonotypes cover roughly 17% of the sample. The sequencing input was peripheral blood. All receptors come from a man aged 30 to 39 with COVID-19, enrolled during active disease.

This clone was found once. The rearrangement joins TRBV28 to TRBJ1-1; D is unclear. The CDR3 is made up of 16 amino acids. Germline V gene data show CDR1 as MDHEN and CDR2 as SYDVKM. V shed 6 bases and J shed 0 bases, with 17 bases lying between them. DNA of the CDR3: TGTGCCAGCAGCCAATTCCGGAGGGCCTTGAACACTGAAGCTTTCTTT. It is translated as CASSQFRRALNTEAFF. The variable domain in full, with the rest retrieved from reference TRBV28 and TRBJ1-1, is DVKVTQSSRYLVKRTGEKVFLECVQDMDHENMFWYRQDPGLGLRLIYFSYDVKMKEKGDIPEGYSVSREKKERFSLILESASTNQTSMYLCASSQFRRALNTEAFFGQGTRLTVV.

This chain uses TRBV2 with TRBJ2-1, with 12 bases identical to TRBD2. The CDR3 is 15 amino acids. The V segment lost 6 bases and the J segment 8 bases; nucleotides outside the gene matches: 8. Germline assignment: CDR1 SNHLY and CDR2 FYNNEI. In DNA form, the CDR3 reads TGTGCCAGCAGGCAGACTAGCGGGGGTCTGTATGAGCAGTTCTTC. This encodes CASRQTSGGLYEQFF.

This clone qualifies as medium-sized. The V call is TRBV27, the J call TRBJ1-5, with D maybe TRBD1 (5 bases). Trimming cost V 2 bases and J 7 bases, with 9 bases left between them. CDR1 is MNHEY, CDR2 SMNVEV, per germline (reference sequence). CDR3 length equals 13 residues. CDR3 region: CASSLQGGQPQHF. The CDR3 DNA reads TGTGCCAGCAGTTTACAGGGCGGCCAGCCCCAGCATTTT.

The J gene is TRBJ1-5, the V gene TRBV19, with D possibly matching TRBD1 (5 bases). CDR3 length: 14 amino acids. In germline, CDR1 is LNHDA, CDR2 SQIVND (reference sequence). Trimming cost V 4 bases and J 3 bases, with 10 bases left between them. The CDR3 region has the DNA TGTGCCAGTAGTAGGGGGGAAGACAATCAGCCCCAGCATTTT. Encoded protein: CASSRGEDNQPQHF.

The genes are TRBV2 and TRBJ2-7; D might be TRBD1 (6 bases). CDR1 and CDR2 from the germline V gene are SNHLY and FYNNEI. CDR3 length equals 13 residues. The V end was cut by 8 bases, the J end by 2 bases, with 13 bases between. CDR3 sequence: CASRYRETYEQYF. The CDR3 coding sequence is TGTGCCAGCCGCTACAGGGAAACCTACGAGCAGTACTTC.

This clone turned up a few times. The chain employs TRBV28 and TRBJ2-7; the D gene is possibly TRBD2 (6 bases). This CDR3 has 15 amino acids. Trimming cost V 7 bases and J 7 bases, with 23 bases left between them. Germline values: CDR1 MDHEN, CDR2 SYDVKM. Written as DNA, the CDR3 is TGTGCCAGCACCATCGTTGGGAGGAGGGTTGAGGAGCAGTACTTC. Amino acids: CASTIVGRRVEEQYF.

The V and J genes are TRBV6-6 and TRBJ1-2, with TRBD1 identical over 9 bases. This CDR3 spans 16 amino acids. CDR1 is MNHNY and CDR2 is SVGAGI in the germline V gene (reference sequence). V dropped 5 bases and J dropped 0; count of bases not matched to a gene: 7. The CDR3: CASSRQGGVANYGYTF. CDR3 sequence (DNA): TGTGCCAGCAGTCGACAGGGGGGAGTCGCTAACTATGGCTACACCTTC.

As to this clone: This specimen includes other DNA sequences encoding the same CDR3. The chain joins TRBV3-1 (or the pseudogene TRBV3-2) to TRBJ2-3, with 12 bases aligning to TRBD2. The CDR3 runs 19 residues. V lost 2 bases, J lost 3 bases, and 12 bases stayed unmatched. Germline CDR1 and CDR2: LGHDT and YNNKEL (reference sequence). The CDR3 coding sequence is TGTGCCAGCAGCCAACATCCTGAGTGGACTAGCGGGACAACAGATACGCAGTATTTT. Its protein is CASSQHPEWTSGTTDTQYF.

The rearrangement uses TRBV28 and TRBJ1-2, with unresolved D. Deletions cut 3 bases from V and 3 bases from J, with 5 bases between. Germline CDR1 is MDHEN and CDR2 is SYDVKM. This CDR3 has 12 amino acids. In nucleotides, the CDR3 is TGTGCCAGCAGTTTGGCTGACTATGGCTACACCTTC. Protein product: CASSLADYGYTF.

This CDR3 reads CASRRDGDNQPQHF. Here the CDR3 DNA reads TGTGCCAGCAGACGGGATGGTGACAATCAGCCCCAGCATTTT. The chain couples TRBV25-1 to TRBJ1-5; D unresolved. The germline CDR1 and CDR2 sequences are MGHDK and SYGVNS. The V end was cut by 6 bases, the J end by 3 bases, with 12 bases between. This CDR3 contains 14 residues.

The chain recombines TRBV5-1 with TRBJ2-2, with D possibly being TRBD1 (6 bases). Looked up from germline, CDR1 is SGHRS and CDR2 is YFSETQ. The CDR3 is 13 amino acids. Trimming took 4 bases from V and 3 from J, leaving 7 bases between them. The CDR3 is CASSQGHTGELFF. CDR3 DNA sequence: TGCGCCAGCAGCCAGGGGCACACCGGGGAGCTGTTTTTT.

This clone is termed medium-sized (0.01 to 0.1%). The V and J genes are TRBV28 and TRBJ1-6; tentatively, D is TRBD1 (6 bases). The CDR3 covers 14 residues. V gave up 5 bases and J gave up 3 bases, with 8 bases separating them. Germline lookup yields CDR1 MDHEN and CDR2 SYDVKM. CDR3 DNA: TGTGCCAGCAGTCAACAGGGCTATAATTCACCCCTCCACTTT. This encodes CASSQQGYNSPLHF.

The rearrangement uses TRBV4-2 and TRBJ2-1; 8 nucleotides line up with TRBD2. The CDR3 has 16 residues. V shed 4 bases, J shed 6 bases, and the junction held 11 bases outside the gene matches. From germline, CDR1 is LGHNA and CDR2 YNFKEQ. CDR3 bases: TGTGCCAGCAGCCTCACCGCCAGCGGGGGAGGCAATGAGCAGTTCTTC. Translating it yields CASSLTASGGGNEQFF.

This clone was observed a handful of times. This chain links TRBV4-3 with TRBJ1-4, with no clear D. This CDR3 has 14 amino acids. Trimming stripped 3 bases from V and 8 bases from J, with 13 bases between. Germline V lookup: CDR1 LGHNA, CDR2 YSLEER. The CDR3, as DNA: TGCGCCAGCAGCCAGTCCCGGGCGGGAGAAAAACTGTTTTTT. Protein: CASSQSRAGEKLFF.

This chain uses TRBV28 with TRBJ1-5; D unclear. Per germline, CDR1 MDHEN and CDR2 SYDVKM. This CDR3 region has 16 residues. The ends were cut back, 7 bases at V and 1 base at J, with 17 bases in the middle. The CDR3 region has the DNA TGTGCCAGCAAACCCCGCCAGATCGGGAGCAATCAGCCCCAGCATTTT. Translation: CASKPRQIGSNQPQHF.

The chain links TRBV5-5 to TRBJ1-4; 8 bases are a match to TRBD1. CDR1 is SGHKS and CDR2 is YYEKEE in the germline V gene (reference sequence). V lost 4 bases, J lost 6 bases, and 8 bases stayed unmatched. CDR3 length: 15 residues. This CDR3 is CASSTGQGTDEKLFF. The DNA of the CDR3 is TGTGCCAGCAGCACCGGACAGGGTACCGATGAAAAACTGTTTTTT.

This clone was seen a few times. The chain employs TRBV11-3 and TRBJ2-6; perhaps TRBD1 as D (5 bases). V was trimmed by 1 base and J by 0 bases, leaving 7 bases between them. The CDR3 sequence is 16 residues long. Germline V CDR1 and CDR2: SGHNT, YENEEA. The CDR3 DNA follows: TGTGCCAGCAGCTTAGGACAGAACTCTGGGGCCAACGTCCTGACTTTC. Protein: CASSLGQNSGANVLTF.

V usage is TRBV3-1 (or the pseudogene TRBV3-2) and J usage is TRBJ2-1, with D possibly matching TRBD1 (5 bases). Trimming removed 1 base at V and 4 bases at J, with 11 bases between. The germline CDR1 and CDR2 sequences are LGHDT and YNNKEL (reference sequence). The CDR3 length is 15 residues. CDR3 loop: CASSQVTDKYNEQFF. DNA of the CDR3: TGTGCCAGCAGCCAAGTCACGGACAAGTACAATGAGCAGTTCTTC.

The rearrangement joins TRBV5-1 to TRBJ1-6, with D possibly matching TRBD1 (6 bases). Trimming cost V 0 bases and J 10 bases, with 8 bases left between them. The CDR3 extends over 13 amino acids. CDR1 is SGHRS and CDR2 is YFSETQ in the germline V gene. CDR3 protein: CASSLAGASPLHF. The CDR3, as DNA: TGCGCCAGCAGCTTGGCAGGGGCCTCACCCCTCCACTTT.

The chain couples TRBV3-1 (or the pseudogene TRBV3-2) to TRBJ1-4; possibly TRBD1 for D (5 bases). This CDR3 has 15 residues. The V end lost 3 bases, the J end lost 5 bases, and 13 bases lay between the germline ends. Germline CDR1 is LGHDT and CDR2 is YNNKEL (reference sequence). The DNA for the CDR3 is TGTGCCAGCAGCCACTCGACAGACTCAAATGAAAAACTGTTTTTT. This codes for CASSHSTDSNEKLFF.

A few counts support this clone. The chain employs TRBV4-1 and TRBJ2-7, with 13 positions matching TRBD2. This CDR3 is 13 amino acids long. Germline-derived CDR1 and CDR2 are MGHRA and YSYEKL. V shed 5 bases, J shed 5 bases, and the junction held 0 bases outside the gene matches. CDR3: CASSGLAGDEQYF. The CDR3 bases are TGCGCCAGCAGCGGACTAGCGGGGGACGAGCAGTACTTC.

The chain has TRBV12-3 or TRBV12-4 and TRBJ2-5; 10 bases line up with TRBD2. The J segment lost 5 bases and the V segment lost 6 bases, leaving 3 bases of the junction unmatched. The length of the CDR3 is 13 residues. The CDR3 loop reads CASSGLAAETQYF. CDR3 coding DNA: TGTGCCAGCAGCGGACTAGCGGCGGAGACCCAGTACTTC.